This TCR beta chain comes out of a study of blood T cells in healthy people across ages. Germline CDR1 reads DFQATT; CDR2 reads SNEGSKA (reference sequence). The CDR3 has 14 residues. Trimming removed 5 bases from V and 4 bases from J, with 15 bases in between. A second 7 to 11 cycle PCR used barcoded and J-beta primers. Using its own MiXCR run on the 5' RACE reads, TCRdb lists one record per CDR3 protein. Of 1.8 million or so distinct CDR3 sequences listed, around 40% are singletons. The sample holds one count of this clonotype. Its specificity is not known. Donors gave ten milliliters of peripheral blood apiece. Study-wide results and caveats: The recorded TCR beta diversity per million T cells decreased in a roughly linear manner with age. Calculation of diversity from one million T cells yielded estimates considered to be underestimates. Strong correlation linked observed beta diversity and percent naive T cells.

The sequenced material came from blood. The chain couples TRBV20-1 to TRBJ1-5; D is possibly TRBD1 (6 bases). The source is a human donor in good health. CDR3 coding DNA: TGCAGTGCTGCTAGAGCAGGGGCAAATCAGCCCCAGCATTTT. Translating gives CSAARAGANQPQHF.